The 2 T cell receptor beta chains below were found in one sample sequenced in a study of T cell responses to AZD1222 COVID-19 vaccine. Only in-frame clones appear in the TCRdb table, and some are missing; sequencing was by immunoSEQ multiplex PCR. The repertoire holds about 150,000 clones, with around 89% as singletons. Specimen: peripheral blood, collected on day 0 of AZD1222 vaccination. The receptors here all came from an adult in good health.

The chain links TRBV28 to TRBJ1-5; D not resolved. V lost 1 base and J 0 bases, leaving 10 bases between the germline ends. From germline, CDR1 is MDHEN and CDR2 SYDVKM. This CDR3 region has 16 residues. The CDR3 loop reads CASSLLYFDSNQPQHF. The CDR3 DNA reads TGTGCCAGCAGTTTATTATATTTTGATAGCAATCAGCCCCAGCATTTT.

The V gene is TRBV5-1, the J gene TRBJ2-7; TRBD1 might be the D (6 bases). V was clipped by 3 bases and J by 6 bases, with 19 bases between them. The CDR3 runs 15 residues. Germline V CDR1 and CDR2: SGHRS, YFSETQ. The CDR3 spells CASSWRTGPYGEQYF. CDR3 DNA sequence: TGCGCCAGCAGCTGGAGAACAGGGCCGTATGGCGAGCAGTACTTC.